The T cell receptor (beta chain) under discussion was sequenced for a study of memory CD8 T cells in hepatitis C reinfection. The CDR3 sequence is 16 residues long. Per the germline V gene, CDR1 is SGHNT and CDR2 is YYREEE (reference sequence). V lost 6 bases to trimming and J lost 2 bases; unmatched junction nucleotides: 11. Stated time point: peak reinfection, 3 to 8 weeks after reinfection detection. TCR sequencing was done directly ex vivo on sorted cells, without expansion in vitro. The sample holds one count of this clone. Sequenced by immunoSEQ multiplex PCR; TCRdb stores in-frame clones only, minus some. The sample holds 35,000 to 50,000 clones, around nine tenths seen once.

The TCR originated in a man in his late teens or twenties with hepatitis C virus infection. This rearrangement joins TRBV5-4 to TRBJ2-1, with 7 bases aligning to TRBD1. The sequenced sample consisted of naive CD8+ T cells sorted from blood. The CDR3 DNA is TGTGCCAGCACCGCCGGGACAGTGAGGGCCTACAATGAGCAGTTCTTC. Residues: CASTAGTVRAYNEQFF. Full variable domain (remainder filled in from reference TRBV5-4 and TRBJ2-1): ETGVTQSPTHLIKTRGQQVTLRCSSQSGHNTVSWYQQALGQGPQFIFQYYREEENGRGNFPPRFSGLQFPNYSSELNVNALELDDSALYLCASTAGTVRAYNEQFFGPGTRLTVL.